This is a list of T cell receptor beta chains from one sample in a study of T-cell memory formation after mild COVID-19. MiXCR was run by TCRdb on the 5' RACE reads, yielding one entry per CDR3 protein. The sample lists about 420,000 distinct CDR3 sequences; more than 20% were seen once. Sequenced material: PBMCs or a T cell subset sorted from them (not recorded which). The receptor set was obtained from an adult woman who had mild COVID-19 (a few samples of this study predate the infection). Cell type and time point are not known. The CDR3 runs from the conserved cysteine through the conserved F or W. D genes are given only for firm matches. Clone size is not always given. Where it is, it says once, few, many or a class for expanded clones.

v_call	clone_size	j_call	d_call	cdr3_nt	cdr3_aa
TRBV5-1	many	TRBJ2-7	TRBD1	TGCGCCAGCAGCCTTGCTTCCGGGACAGGGACCTACGAGCAGTACTTC	CASSLASGTGTYEQYF
TRBV12-3/TRBV12-4	few	TRBJ1-1	NA	TGTGCCAGCAGTTTGGCCTGGGATTTGGGAGCTTTCTTT	CASSLAWDLGAFF
TRBV18	NA	TRBJ1-1	NA	TGTGCCAGCTCACCCGGGAGACACCCGAACACTGAAGCTTTCTTT	CASSPGRHPNTEAFF
TRBV6-2/TRBV6-3	NA	TRBJ2-1	TRBD2	TGTGCCAGCAGACCCCCTGGGACTAGCGGGAGCAATGAGCAGTTCTTC	CASRPPGTSGSNEQFF
TRBV18	many	TRBJ2-7	TRBD1	TGTGCCAGCTCACGCCCCGGGACAGGGGGGGTGTACGAGCAGTACTTC	CASSRPGTGGVYEQYF
TRBV4-1	NA	TRBJ2-1	NA	TGCGCCAGCAGCCGATTAGAGGGGTCAGCCTACAATGAGCAGTTCTTC	CASSRLEGSAYNEQFF
TRBV6-6	NA	TRBJ2-7	NA	TGTGCCAGCAGTTACTCATCGGTTACCTACGAGCAGTACTTC	CASSYSSVTYEQYF
TRBV5-5	NA	TRBJ2-7	TRBD2	TGTGCCAGCAGCTTGGCCATGGGGCTAGCGGGGGCCCGCCGGGGTGAGCAGTACTTC	CASSLAMGLAGARRGEQYF
TRBV5-6	few	TRBJ2-1	TRBD1	TGTGCCAGCAGCTGGGACAGCCGCCAGTTCTTC	CASSWDSRQFF
TRBV24-1	NA	TRBJ2-2	NA	TGTGCCACCAGTGATTTGTATCCCGGGGAGCTGTTTTTT	CATSDLYPGELFF
TRBV21-1	NA	TRBJ2-5	NA	TGTGCCAGCAGCAAACTGCGGCAGAGCGATCCAACCGTACAAGAGACCCAGTACTTC	CASSKLRQSDPTVQETQYF
TRBV3-1	few	TRBJ1-2	TRBD1	TGTGCCAGCAGCCAAGAACGAACAGGGGTCGTCGGCTACACCTTC	CASSQERTGVVGYTF
TRBV9	NA	TRBJ2-5	NA	TGTGCCAGCAGCGTAGGCCCAGAGCAAGAGACCCAGTACTTC	CASSVGPEQETQYF
TRBV9	NA	TRBJ2-7	TRBD1	TGTGCCAGCAGCGCTACAGGGGTGGGCTCCTACGAGCAGTACTTC	CASSATGVGSYEQYF
TRBV13	NA	TRBJ2-5	TRBD1	TGTGCCAGCACCCGTCGACAGGGACAAGAGACCCAGTACTTC	CASTRRQGQETQYF
TRBV7-3	NA	TRBJ2-2	NA	TGTGCCAGCAGCTTAGTTGCAGGGGTTACCACCGGGGAGCTGTTTTTT	CASSLVAGVTTGELFF
TRBV12-3/TRBV12-4	NA	TRBJ2-3	TRBD2	TGTGCCAGCAGTTTAATCGGACTAGCGGGGGGGCAGGATTCAGATACGCAGTATTTT	CASSLIGLAGGQDSDTQYF
TRBV5-1	NA	TRBJ1-5	NA	TGCGCCAGCAGCTTGGCAGGGGCCCTCAATCAGCCCCAGCATTTT	CASSLAGALNQPQHF
TRBV20-1	NA	TRBJ2-1	NA	TGCAGTGCTAGAGATCTTACCTACAATGAGCAGTTCTTC	CSARDLTYNEQFF
TRBV7-9	NA	TRBJ2-7	TRBD2	TGTGCCAGCAGCTCGGGACTAGCGGGGGGTCCAATCTACGAGCAGTACTTC	CASSSGLAGGPIYEQYF
TRBV7-9	NA	TRBJ2-5	TRBD2	TGTGCCAGCAGCTTCCCGGGACTAGCGGAAGAGACCCAGTACTTC	CASSFPGLAEETQYF
TRBV5-1	NA	TRBJ2-3	TRBD2	TGCGCCAGCAGCTTGTATGGCGGGGGGACCACAGATACGCAGTATTTT	CASSLYGGGTTDTQYF
TRBV4-3	NA	TRBJ2-3	NA	TGCGCCAGCAGCCAGAGACTTAGCACAGATACGCAGTATTTT	CASSQRLSTDTQYF
TRBV11-3	NA	TRBJ2-7	TRBD1	TGTGCCAGCGGATCTACCTGGACAGGGGAGGACGAGCAGTACTTC	CASGSTWTGEDEQYF
TRBV4-1	few	TRBJ2-7	TRBD1	TGCGCCAGCAGCCAGATCACAGGGGTGGGCGAGCAGTACTTC	CASSQITGVGEQYF
TRBV7-9	few	TRBJ1-6	NA	TGTGCCAGCAGCTTGGGGCAAGACATCGGCAAGAATTCACCCCTCCACTTT	CASSLGQDIGKNSPLHF
TRBV5-1	few	TRBJ2-1	NA	TGCGCCAGCAGCTTGGAGGGACTCAAGTCCAATGAGCAGTTCTTC	CASSLEGLKSNEQFF
TRBV12-3/TRBV12-4	NA	TRBJ1-5	NA	TGTGCCACCCAGCCCATCATGTGGGGAGTTGGGCAGCCCCAGCATTTT	CATQPIMWGVGQPQHF
TRBV12-3/TRBV12-4	NA	TRBJ2-7	NA	TGTGCCAGCAGCCCCCCCGGCGGAGATTTTGCGTGGCAGTACTTC	CASSPPGGDFAWQYF
TRBV6-6	few	TRBJ1-1	TRBD1	TGTGCCAGCAGTTACTCGGGCCAGGGGGCCGGTACTGAAGCTTTCTTT	CASSYSGQGAGTEAFF
TRBV18	few	TRBJ1-1	TRBD1	TGTGCCAGCTCACCGTTCACAGGGGTGGCTAACACTGAAGCTTTCTTT	CASSPFTGVANTEAFF